This T cell receptor (beta chain) came from a study of neurological immune-mediated disorders (dated by TCRdb to 2018 to 2020). Broadly, across the study: Among the roughly 34 multiple sclerosis patients, about 30 had relapsing-remitting MS and 3 had secondary progressive MS. Peripheral blood TCR-beta repertoires from patients with HTLV-I-associated myelopathy (HAM/TSP), patients with multiple sclerosis, and healthy controls were compared in the study using UMI-based sequencing. Longitudinal samples, technical triplicates and paired sorted CD4+ and CD8+ T-cell subsets, alongside PBMC samples, were included among the approximately 100 TCR-beta libraries. The cohort included some 66 subjects: roughly 15 with HAM/TSP, about 34 with multiple sclerosis, and 20 healthy controls. What the authors observed across the whole study: Phylogenetic analysis grouped repertoires from 18 of 34 MS patients into a cluster of related CDR3 sequences, suggesting a possible repertoire-level signature. The MS cluster was not associated with any clinical or MRI features, and the authors stated that larger cohorts are needed. No identical CDR3 amino acid sequences were shared among expanded clones across subjects, suggesting private TCR-beta repertoires in all groups. TCR clonal expansion was highest in HAM/TSP patients and lowest in MS patients, with MS patients falling below even healthy controls.

Unsorted PBMC libraries were generated from 2 million PBMCs stored in RNAlater at -80 °C until RNA extraction. Multiple sclerosis patients were enrolled in a US clinical protocol evaluating disease progression by magnetic resonance imaging. Peripheral blood underwent Ficoll-Hypaque density gradient centrifugation to isolate PBMCs, which were then cryopreserved in liquid nitrogen. cDNA synthesis used template-switch 5'RACE with a primer carrying a 10-nucleotide random unique molecular identifier tagging each TCR transcript. Over 180 million TCR-beta sequences, covering 15-18 subjects, were produced in each sequencing run. Total RNA was extracted with the RNeasy kit. The KAPA Real-time Library Amplification kit was used to amplify TCR-beta VDJ regions with primers for the TCR constant region and the 5'RACE anchor. A first PCR added sample indexes and Illumina adaptors, after which a second PCR increased the library yield. The roughly 650 bp TCR product was size-selected on a 2% E-gel SizeSelection system after Ampure bead purification. Library quality was checked on a Bioanalyzer, concentration was measured with Qubit, and libraries were quantified with the Kapa Library Quantification kit before pooling. Libraries were sequenced paired-end 2 x 150 bp on an Illumina HiSeq 2500. To increase sequence diversity, about 23-30% phiX was spiked into each library pool. Processing in the source paper ran as follows. Quality-filtered reads were processed with the UMI-based MiGEC pipeline, which removed over 80% of raw TCR sequences during error correction. IMGT germline references were used for alignment of VDJ genes, and clonotypes were defined by a unique CDR3 amino acid sequence together with V-J genes. Clonal expansion, Shannon diversity and CDR3 relatedness (CalcPairwiseDistances, ClusterSamples) were evaluated with VDJtools, and phylogenetic trees were built with CLCbio workbench. Expanded clones were defined as having at least 8 unique UMIs, based on coefficient-of-variation modelling across technical triplicates. The public reads were reanalyzed by TCRdb: fastp trimming at Q25, MiXCR alignment, in-frame beta chains only. Each entry is one CDR3 protein sequence, shown with its most common DNA and genes. The V and J calls were not made by the authors but by TCRdb's processing. The sample table records tens of thousands of distinct CDR3 sequences; about 2.3% of these occur just once. The ten largest account for approximately 2.2% of the sample.

This clonotype was counted at least ten times. No antigen is known for it. The input lacks base qualities; no much larger clone sits a single base away. The CDR1 and CDR2 encoded by the germline V gene (reference sequence) are DFQATT and SNEGSKA. Inclusive of the bounding cysteine and phenylalanine, the CDR3 is 14 residues long. Only the CDR3 portion is preserved as DNA: 42 bases, with reading frame beginning at the first base. V gives up 1 base and J gives up 8 bases, and the segment between their germline ends measures 17 bases. The rearrangement combines TRBV20-1 with TRBJ1-2; the best D guess is TRBD1, with 6 bases matching. The material sequenced was PBMCs. The clonotype comes from a man aged 50-59 years with multiple sclerosis. The CDR3 amino acid sequence is: CSARVAGAFGGYTF. The nucleotide sequence is given as TGCAGTGCTAGAGTAGCGGGGGCGTTTGGAGGCTACACCTTC.